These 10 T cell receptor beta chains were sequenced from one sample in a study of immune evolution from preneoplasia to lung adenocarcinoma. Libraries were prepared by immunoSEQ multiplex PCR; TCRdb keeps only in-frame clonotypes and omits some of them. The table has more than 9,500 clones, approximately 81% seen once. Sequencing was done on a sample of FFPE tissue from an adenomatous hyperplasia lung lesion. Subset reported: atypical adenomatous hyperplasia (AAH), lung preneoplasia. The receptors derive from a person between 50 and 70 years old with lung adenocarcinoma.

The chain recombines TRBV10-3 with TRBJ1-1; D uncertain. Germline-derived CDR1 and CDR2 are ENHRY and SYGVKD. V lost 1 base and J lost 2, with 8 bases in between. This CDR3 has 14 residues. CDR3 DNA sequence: TGTGCCATCAGTGAGTTGGTGGGAAACACTGAAGCTTTCTTT. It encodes CAISELVGNTEAFF.

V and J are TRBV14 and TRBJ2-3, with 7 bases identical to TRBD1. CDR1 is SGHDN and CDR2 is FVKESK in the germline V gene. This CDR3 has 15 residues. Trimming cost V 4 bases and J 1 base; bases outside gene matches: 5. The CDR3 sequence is CASSPRQGRTDTQYF. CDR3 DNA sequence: TGTGCCAGCAGCCCTCGACAGGGACGCACAGATACGCAGTATTTT.

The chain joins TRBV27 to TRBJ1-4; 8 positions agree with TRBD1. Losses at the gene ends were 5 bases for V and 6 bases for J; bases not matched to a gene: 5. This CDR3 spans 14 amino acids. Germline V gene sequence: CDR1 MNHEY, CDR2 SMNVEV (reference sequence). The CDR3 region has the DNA TGTGCCAGCAGTCCTCAGGGGGCGGATGAAAAACTGTTTTTT. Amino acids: CASSPQGADEKLFF.

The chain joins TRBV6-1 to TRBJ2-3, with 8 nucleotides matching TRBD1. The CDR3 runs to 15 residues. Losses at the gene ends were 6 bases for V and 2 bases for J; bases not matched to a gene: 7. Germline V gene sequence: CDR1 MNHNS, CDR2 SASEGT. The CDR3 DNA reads TGTGCCAGCAGAGGGACAGGACCGACCACAGATACGCAGTATTTT. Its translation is CASRGTGPTTDTQYF.

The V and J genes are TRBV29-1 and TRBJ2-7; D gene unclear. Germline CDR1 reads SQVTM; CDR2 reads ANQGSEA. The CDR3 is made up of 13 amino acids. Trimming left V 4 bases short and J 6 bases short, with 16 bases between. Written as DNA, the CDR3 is TGCAGCGTTGGAACAGCTCAGCAGAGCGAGCAGTACTTC. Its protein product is CSVGTAQQSEQYF.

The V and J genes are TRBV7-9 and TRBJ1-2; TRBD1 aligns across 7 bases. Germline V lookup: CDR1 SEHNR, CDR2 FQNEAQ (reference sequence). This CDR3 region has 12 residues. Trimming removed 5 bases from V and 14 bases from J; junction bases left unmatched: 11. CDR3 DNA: TGTGCCAGCAGCCTAGGACAGGCCCCCGGGACCTTC. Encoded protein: CASSLGQAPGTF.

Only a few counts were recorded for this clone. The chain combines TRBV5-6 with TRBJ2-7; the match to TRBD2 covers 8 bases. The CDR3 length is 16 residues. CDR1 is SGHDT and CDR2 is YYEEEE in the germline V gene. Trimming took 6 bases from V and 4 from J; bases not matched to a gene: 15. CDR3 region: CASTVKRDAGGYEQYF. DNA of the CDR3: TGTGCCAGCACCGTTAAAAGAGATGCGGGAGGTTACGAGCAGTACTTC.

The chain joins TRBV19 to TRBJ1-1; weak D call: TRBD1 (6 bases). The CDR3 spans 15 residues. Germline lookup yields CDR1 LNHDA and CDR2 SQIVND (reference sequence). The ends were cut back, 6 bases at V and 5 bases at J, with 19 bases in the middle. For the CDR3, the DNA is TGTGCCAGTAGGATGAGTGTAGGGAGGGGGACTGAAGCTTTCTTT. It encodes CASRMSVGRGTEAFF.

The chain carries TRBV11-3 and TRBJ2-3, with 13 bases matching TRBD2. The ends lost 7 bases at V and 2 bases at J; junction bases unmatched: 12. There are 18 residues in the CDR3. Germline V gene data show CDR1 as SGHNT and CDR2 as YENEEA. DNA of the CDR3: TGTGCCAGCAAGGAAGGGATAGGGACTAGCGGGAACACAGATACGCAGTATTTT. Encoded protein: CASKEGIGTSGNTDTQYF.

Here the CDR3 reads CASRGLAGATSYNEQFF. The CDR3 DNA follows: TGTGCCAGTCGAGGACTAGCGGGAGCCACCTCCTACAATGAGCAGTTCTTC. This chain links TRBV19 with TRBJ2-1; 13 nucleotides agree with TRBD2. Germline CDR1 and CDR2: LNHDA and SQIVND (reference sequence). Trimming took 8 bases from V and 0 from J; bases not matched to a gene: 7. The CDR3 consists of 17 residues. Variable domain in full (rest from reference TRBV19 and TRBJ2-1): DGGITQSPKYLFRKEGQNVTLSCEQNLNHDAMYWYRQDPGQGLRLIYYSQIVNDFQKGDIAEGYSVSREKKESFPLTVTSAQKNPTAFYLCASRGLAGATSYNEQFFGPGTRLTVL.